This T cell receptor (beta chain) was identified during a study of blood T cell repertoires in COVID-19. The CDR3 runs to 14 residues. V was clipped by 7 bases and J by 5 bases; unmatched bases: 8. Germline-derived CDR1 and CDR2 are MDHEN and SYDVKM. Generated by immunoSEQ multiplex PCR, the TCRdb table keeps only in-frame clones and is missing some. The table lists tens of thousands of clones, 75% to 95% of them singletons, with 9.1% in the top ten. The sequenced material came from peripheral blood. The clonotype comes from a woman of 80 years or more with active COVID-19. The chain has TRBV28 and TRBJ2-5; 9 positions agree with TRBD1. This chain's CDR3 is CASNAGTGMETQYF. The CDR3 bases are TGTGCCAGCAACGCCGGGACAGGGATGGAGACCCAGTACTTC. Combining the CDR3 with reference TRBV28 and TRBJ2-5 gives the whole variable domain DVKVTQSSRYLVKRTGEKVFLECVQDMDHENMFWYRQDPGLGLRLIYFSYDVKMKEKGDIPEGYSVSREKKERFSLILESASTNQTSMYLCASNAGTGMETQYFGPGTRLLVL.